A single sample is the source of the 11 T cell receptor beta chains below, sequenced in a study of blood T cells in healthy people across ages. Together with a sample-barcoded 5' primer, a J-beta primer mix was included in a second PCR lasting 7 to 11 cycles. TCRdb passed the 5' RACE reads through MiXCR, listing each CDR3 protein once. The sample lists fewer than 2 million distinct CDR3 sequences, around 42% seen once, with more than 20% in the top ten. The source material was blood. Receptor source: a human donor in good health.

The rearrangement joins TRBV10-3 to TRBJ1-5; D gene unclear. Germline-derived CDR1 and CDR2 are ENHRY and SYGVKD. The V gene lost 1 base and the J gene lost 2 bases, with 3 bases spanning the gap. The CDR3 loop spans 13 amino acids. The CDR3 here is CAISEYGNQPQHF. The DNA of the CDR3 is TGTGCCATCAGTGAGTACGGCAATCAGCCCCAGCATTTT.

J is TRBJ2-7 and V is TRBV10-3, with D perhaps matching TRBD1 (5 bases). The V end lost 3 bases, the J end lost 5 bases, and 14 bases lay between the germline ends. The V gene's germline CDR1 is ENHRY and CDR2 SYGVKD. CDR3 length: 14 amino acids. The CDR3 region is CAISEGVSVDEQYF. CDR3 bases: TGTGCCATCAGTGAAGGGGTTTCGGTGGACGAGCAGTACTTC.

V gene TRBV5-1 combines with J gene TRBJ1-1, with D possibly matching TRBD1 (5 bases). Trimming took 0 bases from V and 3 from J, leaving 12 bases between them. Germline values: CDR1 SGHRS, CDR2 YFSETQ. The CDR3 spans 15 residues. DNA of the CDR3: TGCGCCAGCAGCTTGGGAGGATGGGGGGACACTGAAGCTTTCTTT. Translated: CASSLGGWGDTEAFF.

A word on this clonotype: This clone may be a read error of a much larger clone one base away. The chain employs TRBV29-1 and TRBJ1-2, with 7 bases matching TRBD1. CDR3 length: 14 residues. Germline CDR1 SQVTM, CDR2 ANQGSEA. Trimming at V came to 4 bases and at J to 7 bases, leaving 12 bases not matched to a gene. The CDR3 coding sequence is TGCAGCGTTGCGCGCCTGGACAGGAGACCTGGCTACACCTTC. This encodes CSVARLDRRPGYTF.

The chain is built from TRBV28 and TRBJ1-2, with 7 bases aligning to TRBD1. The CDR3 sequence is 15 residues long. CDR1 MDHEN and CDR2 SYDVKM come from the germline V gene. Losses at the gene ends were 3 bases for V and 8 bases for J; bases not matched to a gene: 12. DNA for the CDR3: TGTGCCAGCAGTTTTGTCCCGACAGGGACCGGAGGCTACACCTTC. Translation: CASSFVPTGTGGYTF.

In nucleotides, the CDR3 is TGCGCCAGCAGCTCACAGGATAAAGAGACCCAGTACTTC. Residues: CASSSQDKETQYF. The rearrangement links TRBV5-1 to TRBJ2-5; D is perhaps TRBD1 (5 bases). Germline V gene data show CDR1 as SGHRS and CDR2 as YFSETQ. The CDR3 contains 13 residues. Trimming took 3 bases from V and 3 from J, leaving 9 bases between them.

The chain uses TRBV29-1 and TRBJ2-2; 7 bases align to TRBD1. Germline-derived CDR1 and CDR2 are SQVTM and ANQGSEA. V was clipped by 4 bases and J by 0 bases; unmatched bases: 2. This CDR3 has 14 amino acids. CDR3 sequence (DNA): TGCAGCGTTGTAGGGGGCGCGAACACCGGGGAGCTGTTTTTT. This encodes CSVVGGANTGELFF.

This clonotype has a handful of counts. This chain joins TRBV7-9 and TRBJ1-1; 11 nucleotides line up with TRBD1. V lost 6 bases and J lost 4; bases outside the gene matches: 7. Germline CDR1 SEHNR, CDR2 FQNEAQ (reference sequence). The CDR3 sequence is 15 residues long. The DNA of the CDR3 is TGTGCCAGCAGTTTGCTGGGGACAGGGGGCACTGAAGCTTTCTTT. This sequence encodes CASSLLGTGGTEAFF.

This clonotype was counted only a few times. J is TRBJ2-7 and V is TRBV5-1; D ambiguous. The CDR3 loop spans 14 amino acids. V was trimmed by 2 bases and J by 2 bases, leaving 11 bases between them. CDR1 and CDR2 (germline): SGHRS, YFSETQ. CDR3 residues: CASSLVGYPYEQYF. The CDR3 DNA sequence: TGCGCCAGCAGCTTAGTGGGGTACCCCTACGAGCAGTACTTC.

This clonotype was seen ten or more times. J is TRBJ2-7 and V is TRBV20-1; D remains unclear. V lost 5 bases and J lost 3, with 11 bases in between. The CDR3 spans 12 residues. Per the germline V gene, CDR1 is DFQATT and CDR2 is SNEGSKA (reference sequence). Written as DNA, the CDR3 is TGCAGTGCTTCCTCCCGATACTACGAGCAGTACTTC. Protein product: CSASSRYYEQYF.

This clonotype has a handful of counts. The CDR3 nucleotides read TGCGCCAGCAGCTTGGGGTCAGGGGGGCTCGGGGCCAACGTCCTGACTTTC. This translates into CASSLGSGGLGANVLTF. This chain joins TRBV5-1 and TRBJ2-6, with TRBD1 as a possible D gene (7 bases). CDR1 and CDR2 from the germline V gene are SGHRS and YFSETQ. CDR3 size: 17 residues. Trimming pared 0 bases from V and 4 bases from J, leaving 14 bases between.